The source of this T cell receptor beta chain is a study of blood T cell repertoires in COVID-19. Study-wide context: PBMCs, B-cell-depleted T cells, or T cells were the source of the cDNA or gDNA that made up the material.

Here immunoSEQ multiplex PCR was the method, and the copy in TCRdb shows in-frame clones only, minus some. The top ten clones hold around a tenth of a sample with tens of thousands of clones, around nine tenths of them seen once. The sequenced sample was peripheral blood. This sequence originates from a man aged 50 to 59 with active COVID-19.

CDR3 DNA sequence: TGTGCCACCGGGGGAGGGAGGCACACAGATACGCAGTATTTT. Translating it yields CATGGGRHTDTQYF. The chain recombines TRBV9 with TRBJ2-3; TRBD2 agrees at 7 bases. CDR3 length equals 14 residues. J was trimmed by 2 bases and V by 9 bases; bases with no gene match: 9. CDR1 is SGDLS, CDR2 YYNGEE, per germline.